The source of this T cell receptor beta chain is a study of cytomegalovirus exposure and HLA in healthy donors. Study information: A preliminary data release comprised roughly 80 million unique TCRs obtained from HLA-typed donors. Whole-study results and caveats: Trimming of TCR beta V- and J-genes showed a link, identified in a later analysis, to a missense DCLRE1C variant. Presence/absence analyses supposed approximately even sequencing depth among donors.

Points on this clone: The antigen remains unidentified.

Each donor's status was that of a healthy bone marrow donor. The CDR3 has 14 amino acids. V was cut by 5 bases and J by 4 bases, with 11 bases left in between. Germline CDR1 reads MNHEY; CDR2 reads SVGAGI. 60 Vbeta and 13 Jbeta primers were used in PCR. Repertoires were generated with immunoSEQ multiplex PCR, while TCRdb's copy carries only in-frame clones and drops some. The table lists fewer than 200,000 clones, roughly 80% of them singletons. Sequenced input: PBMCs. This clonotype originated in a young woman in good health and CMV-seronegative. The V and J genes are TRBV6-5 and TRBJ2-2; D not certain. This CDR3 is CASSAPRLTGELFF. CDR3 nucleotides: TGTGCCAGCAGTGCGCCCAGGCTCACCGGGGAGCTGTTTTTT.